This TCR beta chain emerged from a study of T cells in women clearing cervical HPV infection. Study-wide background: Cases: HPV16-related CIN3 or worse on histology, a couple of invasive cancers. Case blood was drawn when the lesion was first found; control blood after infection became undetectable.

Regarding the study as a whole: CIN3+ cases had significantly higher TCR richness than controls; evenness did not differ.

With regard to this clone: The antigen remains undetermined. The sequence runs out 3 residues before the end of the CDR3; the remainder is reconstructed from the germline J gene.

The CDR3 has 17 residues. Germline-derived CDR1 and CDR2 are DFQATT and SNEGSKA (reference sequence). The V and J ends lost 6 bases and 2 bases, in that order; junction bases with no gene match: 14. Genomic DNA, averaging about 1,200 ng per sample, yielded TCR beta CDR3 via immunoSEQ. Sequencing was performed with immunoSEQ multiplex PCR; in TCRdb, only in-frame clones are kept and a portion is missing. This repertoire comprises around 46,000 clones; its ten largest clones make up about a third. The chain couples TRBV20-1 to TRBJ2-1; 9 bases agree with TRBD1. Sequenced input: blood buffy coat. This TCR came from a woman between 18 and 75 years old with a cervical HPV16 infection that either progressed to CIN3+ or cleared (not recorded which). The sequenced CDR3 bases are TGCAGTGCCCTTAGACAGGGGGGCCCCTACGCCTACAATGAG. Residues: CSALRQGGPYAYNE. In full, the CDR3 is CSALRQGGPYAYNEQFF.